These 5 T cell receptor beta chains were all obtained from the same sample, sequenced in a study of cytomegalovirus exposure and HLA in healthy donors. Profiled with immunoSEQ multiplex PCR; TCRdb holds only in-frame clones, not every one. Counted here are over 250,000 clones, around 85% occurring once; the ten biggest clones make up over 0.95%. Sequences were obtained from PBMCs. These receptor sequences come from a woman under 30 in good health and CMV-seronegative.

This clone was observed a few times. The CDR3: CASSPGQYNSPLHF. CDR3 bases: TGTGCCAGCAGTCCGGGACAGTATAATTCACCCCTCCACTTT. The genes are TRBV27 and TRBJ1-6; the match to TRBD1 covers 7 bases. CDR3 length: 14 residues. The germline gives CDR1 MNHEY, CDR2 SMNVEV (reference sequence). The J segment lost 4 bases and the V segment lost 5 bases, leaving 2 bases of the junction unmatched.

The J gene is TRBJ1-1, the V gene TRBV6-5; no definite D call. Germline V lookup: CDR1 MNHEY, CDR2 SVGAGI. The V end lost 4 bases, the J end lost 3 bases, and 9 bases lay between the germline ends. The CDR3 contains 13 residues. The CDR3 loop is CASSLLQDTEAFF. As DNA, the CDR3 is TGTGCCAGCAGTTTACTCCAGGACACTGAAGCTTTCTTT.

This chain joins TRBV4-2 and TRBJ2-1; D is possibly TRBD1 (8 bases). This CDR3 region has 14 residues. V lost 0 bases and J lost 9, with 12 bases in between. The germline gives CDR1 LGHNA, CDR2 YNFKEQ. CDR3 sequence reads: CASSQDTGGAEQFF. In DNA form, the CDR3 reads TGTGCCAGCAGCCAAGATACAGGGGGGGCTGAGCAGTTCTTC.

The chain links TRBV2 to TRBJ1-6; 7 bases are shared with TRBD1. V trimming: 9 bases; J trimming: 5 bases; junction bases outside the gene matches: 7. This CDR3 has 14 amino acids. CDR1 is SNHLY and CDR2 is FYNNEI in the germline V gene. The CDR3 here is CASATGFDNSPLHF. In nucleotides, the CDR3 is TGTGCCAGTGCGACAGGGTTCGATAATTCACCCCTCCACTTT. The variable domain in full, with the rest retrieved from reference TRBV2 and TRBJ1-6, is EPEVTQTPSHQVTQMGQEVILRCVPISNHLYFYWYRQILGQKVEFLVSFYNNEISEKSEIFDDQFSVERPDGSNFTLKIRSTKLEDSAMYFCASATGFDNSPLHFGNGTRLTVT.

The CDR3 coding sequence is TGCGCCAGCAACACAGCCCCACGAGATGGCTACACCTTC. Translation gives CASNTAPRDGYTF. The chain uses TRBV5-1 and TRBJ1-2; D is unclear. This CDR3 contains 13 residues. V dropped 6 bases and J dropped 6 bases, with 15 bases sitting between them. In germline, CDR1 is SGHRS, CDR2 YFSETQ.